This is a list of T cell receptor beta chains from one sample in a study of PD-L1 blockade in urothelial cancer. Clones were read by immunoSEQ multiplex PCR, and TCRdb kept only the in-frame ones, dropping some. Of about 91,000 clones in the sample, 90% to 95% are singletons; the top ten hold 7.5% to 10%. Sequenced here: PBMCs, sampled around atezolizumab (anti-PD-L1) treatment. The source is a man aged 60 to 75 with urothelial cancer. CDR3s include the opening cysteine and the closing phenylalanine or tryptophan. Each record gives: clone size, V gene, J gene, CDR3 protein. A clone size is listed for some rows: how often the clone was seen (once, few, many), or a class if it is expanded.

>.|TRBV5-5|TRBJ2-5
CASSGSGSLQETQYF
>.|TRBV12-5|TRBJ1-1
CASGLDPGQGSTEAFF
>.|TRBV6-1|TRBJ2-5
CASRLAVFQETQYF
>once|TRBV10-3|TRBJ2-3
CAIRRLAGVADTQYF
>.|TRBV7-2|TRBJ2-7
CASSRGAVAGRLYEQYF
>.|TRBV19|TRBJ1-5
CASSIVGGTSVQPQHF
>.|TRBV5-4|TRBJ2-7
CASSSRAGNDYEQYF
>.|TRBV7-9|TRBJ2-3
CASSFGEGRADTQYF
>once|TRBV7-2|TRBJ2-3
CASSQTGGAYF
>.|TRBV13|TRBJ2-2
CASSSRTSGGLANTGELFF
>.|TRBV7-2|TRBJ2-5
CASSQDRGGKTQYF
>.|TRBV11-1|TRBJ2-5
CASSWASGIQETQYF
>.|TRBV30|TRBJ1-6
CAWAGNSPLHF
>.|TRBV19|TRBJ1-5
CASSMGGPQPQHF
>few|TRBV6-5|TRBJ1-2
CASSYSPRGDGYTF
>few|TRBV7-2|TRBJ2-7
CASSPQSSGTSGSEQYF
>.|TRBV2|TRBJ2-3
CASSVAPDTQYF
>.|TRBV7-2|TRBJ1-1
CASSLSLQGYTEAFF
>.|TRBV9|TRBJ2-3
CASSVGGSGMTDTQYF
>few|TRBV10-3|TRBJ1-1
CAISSGQGHTEAFF
>.|TRBV11-2|TRBJ2-4
CASSSRLAKNIQYF
>.|TRBV4-2|TRBJ2-3
CASSPITSGEGADTQYF
>few|TRBV7-2|TRBJ2-5
CASSFIETQYF
>.|TRBV19|TRBJ1-2
CASSSTGGGSPNYGYTF
>.|TRBV5-1|TRBJ2-3
CASSLGAITDTQYF
>.|TRBV7-6|TRBJ1-1
CASSPGDKVGNTEAFF
>once|TRBV18|TRBJ2-2
CASSPPTGEETGELFF
>once|TRBV5-1|TRBJ1-2
CASSLGAGQVGYTF
>once|TRBV5-5|TRBJ2-7
CASSLTGVPYEQYF
>.|TRBV19|TRBJ2-7
CASSISTGGGYEQYF
>.|TRBV4-2|TRBJ2-7
CASSHTDTKLPYEQYF
>.|TRBV4-3|TRBJ1-6
CASSQGSGLSNSPLHF
>.|TRBV2|TRBJ1-2
CASTMSGRTHGYTF
>.|TRBV30|TRBJ2-1
CAWSVRSLYNEQFF
>few|TRBV28|TRBJ1-5
CASRRQGDQPQHF
>few|TRBV19|TRBJ1-2
CASSTRDSYGYTF
>.|TRBV9|TRBJ1-5
CASSVGSGGPGYNQPQHF
>.|TRBV18|TRBJ2-7
CASSPPLGVSYEQYF
>.|TRBV2|TRBJ2-5
CASRPGFKETQYF
>.|TRBV28|TRBJ2-5
CASRAGPPPETQYF
>once|TRBV4-3|TRBJ2-7
CASSQREGQEYEQYF
>.|TRBV7-2|TRBJ2-7
CASSLPGLAGPQYF
>.|TRBV5-4|TRBJ1-1
CASSKGSGGTTEAFF
>.|TRBV5-4|TRBJ2-1
CASSRGHEQFF
>once|TRBV9|TRBJ2-4
CASSVGQAAKQYF